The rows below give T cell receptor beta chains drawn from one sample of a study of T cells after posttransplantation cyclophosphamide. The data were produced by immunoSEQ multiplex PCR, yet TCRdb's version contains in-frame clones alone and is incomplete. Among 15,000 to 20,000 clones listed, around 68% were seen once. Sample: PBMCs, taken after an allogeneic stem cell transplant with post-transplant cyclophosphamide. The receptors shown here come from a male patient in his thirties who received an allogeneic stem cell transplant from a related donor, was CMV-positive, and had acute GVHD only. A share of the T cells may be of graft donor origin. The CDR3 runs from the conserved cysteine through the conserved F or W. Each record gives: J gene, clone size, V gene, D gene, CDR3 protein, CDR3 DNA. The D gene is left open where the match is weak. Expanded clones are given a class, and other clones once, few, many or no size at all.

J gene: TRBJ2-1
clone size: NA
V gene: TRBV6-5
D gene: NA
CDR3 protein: CASSLTAASYNEQFF
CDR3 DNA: TGTGCCAGCAGCCTTACAGCTGCTTCCTACAATGAGCAGTTCTTC

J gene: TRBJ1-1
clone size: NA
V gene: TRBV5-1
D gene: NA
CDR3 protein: CASSWLERKMNTEAFF
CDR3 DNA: TGCGCCAGCAGCTGGCTTGAGCGGAAAATGAACACTGAAGCTTTCTTT

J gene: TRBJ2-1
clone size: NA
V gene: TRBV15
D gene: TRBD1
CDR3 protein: CATSREKGAGYNEQFF
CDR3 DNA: TGTGCCACCAGCAGAGAAAAGGGGGCAGGCTACAATGAGCAGTTCTTC

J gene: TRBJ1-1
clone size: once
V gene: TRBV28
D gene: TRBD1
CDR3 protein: CASSYRGVAFF
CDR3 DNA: TGTGCCAGCAGTTACAGGGGGGTAGCTTTCTTT

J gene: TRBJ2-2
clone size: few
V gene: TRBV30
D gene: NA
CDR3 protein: CACCLRGPGELFF
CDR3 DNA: TGTGCCTGTTGTCTCAGGGGACCCGGGGAGCTGTTTTTT

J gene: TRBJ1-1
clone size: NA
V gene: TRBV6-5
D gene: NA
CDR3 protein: CASRSGLNTEAFF
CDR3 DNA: TGTGCCAGCAGATCCGGGTTGAACACTGAAGCTTTCTTT

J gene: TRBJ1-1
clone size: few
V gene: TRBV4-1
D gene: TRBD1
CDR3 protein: CASSARTGNTEAFF
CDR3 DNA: TGCGCCAGCAGCGCGAGGACAGGAAACACTGAAGCTTTCTTT

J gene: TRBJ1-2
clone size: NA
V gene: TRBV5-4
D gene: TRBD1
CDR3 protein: CASSTGGGGRGYTF
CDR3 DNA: TGTGCCAGCAGCACAGGGGGAGGGGGACGAGGCTACACCTTC

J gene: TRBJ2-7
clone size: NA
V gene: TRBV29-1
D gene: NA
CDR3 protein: CSVEDREGEYF
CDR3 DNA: TGCAGCGTTGAAGATCGAGAGGGGGAGTACTTC

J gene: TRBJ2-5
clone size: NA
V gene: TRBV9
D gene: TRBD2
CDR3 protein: CASSARLAGAIQETQYF
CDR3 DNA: TGTGCCAGCAGCGCCAGACTAGCGGGGGCCATACAAGAGACCCAGTACTTC

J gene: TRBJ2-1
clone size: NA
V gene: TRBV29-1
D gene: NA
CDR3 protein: CSALDISYNEQFF
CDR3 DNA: TGCAGCGCCCTGGACATTTCCTACAATGAGCAGTTCTTC

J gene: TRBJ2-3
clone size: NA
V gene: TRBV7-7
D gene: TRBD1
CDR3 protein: CASSLGQGSTDTQYF
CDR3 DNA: TGTGCCAGCAGCTTAGGACAGGGGAGCACAGATACGCAGTATTTT

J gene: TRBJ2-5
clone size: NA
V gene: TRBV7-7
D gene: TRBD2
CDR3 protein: CASSLGIVTAGETQYF
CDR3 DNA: TGTGCCAGCAGCTTAGGTATTGTGACAGCGGGGGAGACCCAGTACTTC

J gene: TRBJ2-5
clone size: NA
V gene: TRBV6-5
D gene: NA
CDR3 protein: CASSYDSEETQYF
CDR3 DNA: TGTGCCAGCAGTTATGACTCGGAGGAGACCCAGTACTTC

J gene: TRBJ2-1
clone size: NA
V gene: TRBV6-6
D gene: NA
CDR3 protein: CASRRVARNEQFF
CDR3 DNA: TGTGCCAGCAGGAGGGTAGCGAGGAATGAGCAGTTCTTC

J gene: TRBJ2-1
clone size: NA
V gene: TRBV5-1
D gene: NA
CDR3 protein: CASSPMTGWGNEQFF
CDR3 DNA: TGCGCCAGCAGCCCGATGACAGGCTGGGGGAATGAGCAGTTCTTC

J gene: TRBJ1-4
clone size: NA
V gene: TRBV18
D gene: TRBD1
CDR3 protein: CASSPTGAATNEKLFF
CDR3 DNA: TGTGCCAGCTCACCTACAGGGGCCGCAACTAATGAAAAACTGTTTTTT

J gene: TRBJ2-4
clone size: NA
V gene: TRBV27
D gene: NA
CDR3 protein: CASGLAKNIQYF
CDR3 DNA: TGTGCCAGCGGGCTAGCCAAAAACATTCAGTACTTC

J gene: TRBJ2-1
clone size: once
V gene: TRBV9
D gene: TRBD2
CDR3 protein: CASSASGGPYNEQFF
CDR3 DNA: TGTGCCAGCAGCGCCAGCGGGGGGCCCTACAATGAGCAGTTCTTC

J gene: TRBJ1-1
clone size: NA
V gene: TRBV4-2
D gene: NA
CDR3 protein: CASSHAPGEHTEAFF
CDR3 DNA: TGTGCCAGCAGCCACGCCCCTGGGGAGCACACTGAAGCTTTCTTT

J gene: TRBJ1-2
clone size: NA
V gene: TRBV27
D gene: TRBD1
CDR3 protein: CASSAAGGYGYTF
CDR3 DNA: TGTGCCAGCAGTGCTGCAGGGGGCTATGGCTACACCTTC

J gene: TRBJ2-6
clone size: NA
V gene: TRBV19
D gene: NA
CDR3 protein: CASSSLSGANVLTF
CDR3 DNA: TGTGCCAGTAGTTCCCTCTCTGGGGCCAACGTCCTGACTTTC

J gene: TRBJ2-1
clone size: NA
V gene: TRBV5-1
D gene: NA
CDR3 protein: CASTPEGTRYNEQFF
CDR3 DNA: TGCGCCAGCACCCCGGAGGGGACTCGCTACAATGAGCAGTTCTTC

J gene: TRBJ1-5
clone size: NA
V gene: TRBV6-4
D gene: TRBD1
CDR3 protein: CASSFRTGPTSNQPQHF
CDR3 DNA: TGTGCCAGCAGTTTTCGGACAGGTCCTACTAGCAATCAGCCCCAGCATTTT

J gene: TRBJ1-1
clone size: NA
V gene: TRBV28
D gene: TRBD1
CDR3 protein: CASSLGDRGRNTEAFF
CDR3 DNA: TGTGCCAGCAGTTTGGGGGACAGGGGACGGAACACTGAAGCTTTCTTT